This TCR beta chain originates from a study of early T cells in non-severe SARS-CoV-2 infection. Trimming took 2 bases from V and 0 from J, leaving 8 bases between them. This CDR3 is built from 15 residues. CDR1 ENHRY and CDR2 SYGVKD come from the germline V gene. This clonotype was seen only a few times. Researchers attached unique molecular identifiers to individual cDNA molecules. Via MiXCR, TCRdb re-called the 5' RACE reads, giving one row per CDR3 protein. The sample has some 87,000 distinct CDR3 sequences, 9.5% to 15% seen once. The receptor was isolated from an adult who was a healthcare worker with PCR-confirmed SARS-CoV-2 infection or an uninfected control (not recorded which). V usage is TRBV10-3 and J usage is TRBJ2-1; D gene ambiguous. The specimen was whole blood. Here the CDR3 reads CAISEIPGSYNEQFF. Written as DNA, the CDR3 is TGTGCCATCAGTGAGATCCCGGGCTCCTACAATGAGCAGTTCTTC.